This T cell receptor (beta chain) was sequenced during a study of vaccination and CD4 T cells after COVID-19. At the level of the study: Post-COVID draws followed diagnosis by a median around 100 days (range 35 to 161).

This clonotype was observed a single time. Its antigen is unknown. An Oncomine TCR Beta short-read assay was used to sequence the DNA from cultured CD4+ T cells. Scientists extracted genomic DNA from CD4+ T cells grown in culture. TCRdb re-called the PCR reads with MiXCR, one entry per CDR3 protein. The table has 15,000 to 17,000 distinct CDR3 sequences, about 55% seen once; the top ten hold over 12%. CDR3 length equals 12 residues. Germline CDR1 reads SGHRS; CDR2 reads YFSETQ. General study points: Only relatively few convalescent patients were studied, and early post-infection timepoints were not analyzed.

Treatment meaning: roughly 11-day PBMC culture with coronavirus spike peptide pools or control peptides (ViraFEST assay). ViraFEST stimulated the growth of antigen-specific T cells using peptide pools and subsequently profiled their TCRs by sequencing. The clonotype originates from a human donor who had recovered from COVID-19. The sequencing input was CD4+ T cells from blood, cultured in vitro. V is TRBV5-1 and J is TRBJ1-1; D gene ambiguous. The CDR3 region has the DNA TGCGCTGGAGAAGGGTTGGGAACTGAAGCTTTCTTT. Amino acid sequence: CAGEGLGTEAFF. Supplemented by reference TRBV5-1 and TRBJ1-1, the full variable domain reads KAGVTQTPRYLIKTRGQQVTLSCSPISGHRSVSWYQQTPGQGLQFLFEYFSETQRNKGNFPGRFSGRQFSNSRSEMNVSTLELGDSALYLCAGEGLGTEAFFGQGTRLTVV.